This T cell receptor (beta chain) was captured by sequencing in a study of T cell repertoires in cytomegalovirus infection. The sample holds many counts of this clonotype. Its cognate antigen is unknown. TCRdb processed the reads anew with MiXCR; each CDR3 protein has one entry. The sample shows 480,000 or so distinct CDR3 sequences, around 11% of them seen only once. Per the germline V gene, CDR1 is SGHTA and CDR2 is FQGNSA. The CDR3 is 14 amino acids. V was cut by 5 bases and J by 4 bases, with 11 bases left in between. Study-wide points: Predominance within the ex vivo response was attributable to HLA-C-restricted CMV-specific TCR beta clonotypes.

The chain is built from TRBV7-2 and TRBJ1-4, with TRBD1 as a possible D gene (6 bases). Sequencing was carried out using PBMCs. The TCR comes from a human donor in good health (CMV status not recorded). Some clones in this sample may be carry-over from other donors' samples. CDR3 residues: CASSPDRINEKLFF. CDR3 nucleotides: TGTGCCAGCAGCCCCGACAGGATTAATGAAAAACTGTTTTTT. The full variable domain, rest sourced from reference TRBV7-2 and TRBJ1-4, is GAGVSQSPSNKVTEKGKDVELRCDPISGHTALYWYRQSLGQGLEFLIYFQGNSAPDKSGLPSDRFSAERTGGSVSTLTIQRTQQEDSAVYLCASSPDRINEKLFFGSGTQLSVL.